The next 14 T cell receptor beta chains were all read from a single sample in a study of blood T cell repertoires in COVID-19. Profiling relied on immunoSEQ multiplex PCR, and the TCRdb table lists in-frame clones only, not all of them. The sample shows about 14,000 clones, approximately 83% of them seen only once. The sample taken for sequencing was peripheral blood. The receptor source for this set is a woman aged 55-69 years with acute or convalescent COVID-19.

CDR3 DNA sequence: TGTGCCAGCAGCACTCCTGGTAGCTCCTACAATGAGCAGTTCTTC. It yields the protein CASSTPGSSYNEQFF. J is TRBJ2-1 and V is TRBV7-2; D remains ambiguous. Trimming removed 5 bases at V and 0 bases at J, with 11 bases between. CDR3 length: 15 residues. Germline V gene sequence: CDR1 SGHTA, CDR2 FQGNSA.

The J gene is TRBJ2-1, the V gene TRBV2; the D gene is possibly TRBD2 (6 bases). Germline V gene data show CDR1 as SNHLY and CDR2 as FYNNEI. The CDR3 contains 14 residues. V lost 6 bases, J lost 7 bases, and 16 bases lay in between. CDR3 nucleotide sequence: TGTGCCAGCAGCCAGCGCACGGGGAGGAATGAGCAGTTCTTC. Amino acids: CASSQRTGRNEQFF.

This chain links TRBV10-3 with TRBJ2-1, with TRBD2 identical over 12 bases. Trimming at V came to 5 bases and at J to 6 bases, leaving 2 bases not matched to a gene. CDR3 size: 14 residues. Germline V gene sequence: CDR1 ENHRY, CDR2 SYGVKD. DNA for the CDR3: TGTGCCATCAGTACTAGCGGGGGGATCAATGAGCAGTTCTTC. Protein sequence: CAISTSGGINEQFF.

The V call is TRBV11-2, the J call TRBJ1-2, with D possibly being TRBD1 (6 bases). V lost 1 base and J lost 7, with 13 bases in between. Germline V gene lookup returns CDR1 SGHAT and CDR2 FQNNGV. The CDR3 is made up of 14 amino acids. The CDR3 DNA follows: TGTGCCAGCAGCTTAGTTCGGGGGGCGACTGGCTACACCTTC. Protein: CASSLVRGATGYTF.

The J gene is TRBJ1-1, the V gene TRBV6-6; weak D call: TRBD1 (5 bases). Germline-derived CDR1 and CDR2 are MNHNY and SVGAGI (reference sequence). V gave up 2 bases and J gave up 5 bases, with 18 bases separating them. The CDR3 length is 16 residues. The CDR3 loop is CASSYGQTVGRTEAFF. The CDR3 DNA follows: TGTGCCAGCAGTTACGGTCAAACAGTGGGGCGGACTGAAGCTTTCTTT.

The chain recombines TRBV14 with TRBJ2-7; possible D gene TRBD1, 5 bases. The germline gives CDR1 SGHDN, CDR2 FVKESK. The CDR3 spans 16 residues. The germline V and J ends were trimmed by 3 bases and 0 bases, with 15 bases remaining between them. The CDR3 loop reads CASSHGSGRTSYEQYF. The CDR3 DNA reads TGTGCCAGCAGCCACGGGTCAGGGCGTACCTCCTACGAGCAGTACTTC.

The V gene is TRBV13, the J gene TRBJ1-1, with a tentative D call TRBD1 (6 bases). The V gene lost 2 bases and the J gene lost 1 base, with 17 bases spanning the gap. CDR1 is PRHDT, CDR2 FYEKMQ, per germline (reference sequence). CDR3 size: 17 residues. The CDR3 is CASSLRTGGVENTEAFF. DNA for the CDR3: TGTGCCAGCAGCTTACGGACGGGGGGCGTTGAGAACACTGAAGCTTTCTTT.

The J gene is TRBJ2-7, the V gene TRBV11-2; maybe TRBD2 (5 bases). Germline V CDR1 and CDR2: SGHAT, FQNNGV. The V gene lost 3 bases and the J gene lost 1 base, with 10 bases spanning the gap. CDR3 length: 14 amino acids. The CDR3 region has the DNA TGTGCCAGCAGCTTCCCGGGGTTGTCCTACGAGCAGTACTTC. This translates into CASSFPGLSYEQYF.

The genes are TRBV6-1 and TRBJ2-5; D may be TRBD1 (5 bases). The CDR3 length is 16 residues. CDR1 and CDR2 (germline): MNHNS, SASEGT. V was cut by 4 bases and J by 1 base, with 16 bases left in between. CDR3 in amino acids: CASSATVGRVQETQYF. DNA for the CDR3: TGTGCCAGCAGTGCCACAGTCGGCAGGGTCCAAGAGACCCAGTACTTC.

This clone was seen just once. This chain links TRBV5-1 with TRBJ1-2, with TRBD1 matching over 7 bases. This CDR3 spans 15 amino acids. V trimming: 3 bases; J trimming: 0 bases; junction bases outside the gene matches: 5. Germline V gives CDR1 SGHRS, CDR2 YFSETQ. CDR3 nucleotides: TGCGCCAGCAGCTCGGGACAGACTGCTAACTATGGCTACACCTTC. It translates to CASSSGQTANYGYTF. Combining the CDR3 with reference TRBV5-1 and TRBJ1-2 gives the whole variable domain KAGVTQTPRYLIKTRGQQVTLSCSPISGHRSVSWYQQTPGQGLQFLFEYFSETQRNKGNFPGRFSGRQFSNSRSEMNVSTLELGDSALYLCASSSGQTANYGYTFGSGTRLTVV.

This CDR3 is CASSSIQAVETQYF. CDR3 nucleotide sequence: TGTGCCAGCAGCTCGATCCAAGCGGTAGAGACCCAGTACTTC. This chain uses TRBV7-2 with TRBJ2-5; perhaps TRBD2 as D (5 bases). CDR1 is SGHTA, CDR2 FQGNSA, per germline. V lost 4 bases, J lost 4 bases, and 13 bases lay in between. CDR3 length equals 14 residues. Together with reference TRBV7-2 and TRBJ2-5, the CDR3 gives the full variable domain: GAGVSQSPSNKVTEKGKDVELRCDPISGHTALYWYRQSLGQGLEFLIYFQGNSAPDKSGLPSDRFSAERTGGSVSTLTIQRTQQEDSAVYLCASSSIQAVETQYFGPGTRLLVL.

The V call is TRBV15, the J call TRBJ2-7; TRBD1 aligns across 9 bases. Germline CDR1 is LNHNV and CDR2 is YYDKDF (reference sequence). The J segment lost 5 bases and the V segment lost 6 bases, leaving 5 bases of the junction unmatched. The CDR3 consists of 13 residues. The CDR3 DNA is TGTGCCACCAGGGACAGGGGCTACGACGAGCAGTACTTC. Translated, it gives CATRDRGYDEQYF.

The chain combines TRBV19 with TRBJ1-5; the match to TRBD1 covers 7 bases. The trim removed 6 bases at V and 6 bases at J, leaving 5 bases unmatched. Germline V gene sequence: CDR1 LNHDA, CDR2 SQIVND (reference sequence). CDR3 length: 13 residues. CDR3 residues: CASRGQAGQPQHF. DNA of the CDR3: TGTGCCAGTAGAGGACAGGCTGGTCAGCCCCAGCATTTT.

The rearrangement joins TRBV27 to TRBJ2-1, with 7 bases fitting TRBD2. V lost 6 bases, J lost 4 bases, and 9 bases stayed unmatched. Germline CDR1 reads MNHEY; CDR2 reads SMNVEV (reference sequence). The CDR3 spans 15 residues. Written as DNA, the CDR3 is TGTGCCAGCAGATCGGCTAGCGGAAATTACAATGAGCAGTTCTTC. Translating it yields CASRSASGNYNEQFF.